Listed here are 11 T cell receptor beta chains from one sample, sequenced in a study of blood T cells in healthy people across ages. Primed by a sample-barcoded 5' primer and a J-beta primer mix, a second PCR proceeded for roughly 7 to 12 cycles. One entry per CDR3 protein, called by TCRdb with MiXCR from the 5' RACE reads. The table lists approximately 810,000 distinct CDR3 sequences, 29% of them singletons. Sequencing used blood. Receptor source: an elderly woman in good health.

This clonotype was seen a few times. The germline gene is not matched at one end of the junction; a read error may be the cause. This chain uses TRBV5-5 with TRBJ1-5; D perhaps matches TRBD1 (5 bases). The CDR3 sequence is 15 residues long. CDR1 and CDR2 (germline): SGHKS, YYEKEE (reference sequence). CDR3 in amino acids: CASSLLPGSDQPRHF. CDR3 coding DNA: TGTGCCAGCAGCTTGCTTCCAGGGTCCGATCAGCCCCGGCATTTT.

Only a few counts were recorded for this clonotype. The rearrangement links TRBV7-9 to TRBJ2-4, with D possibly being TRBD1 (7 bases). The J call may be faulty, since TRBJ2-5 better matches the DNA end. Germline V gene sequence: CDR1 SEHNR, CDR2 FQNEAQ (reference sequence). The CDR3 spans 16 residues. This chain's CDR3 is CASSGDQGGRQETQYF. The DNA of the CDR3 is TGTGCCAGTAGCGGAGATCAGGGGGGCAGACAAGAGACCCAGTACTTC.

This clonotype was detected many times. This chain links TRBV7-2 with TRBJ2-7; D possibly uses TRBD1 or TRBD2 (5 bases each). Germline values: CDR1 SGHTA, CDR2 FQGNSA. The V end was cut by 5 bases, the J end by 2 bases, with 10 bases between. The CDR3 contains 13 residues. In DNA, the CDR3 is TGTGCCAGCAGCGCCGGGACGACCTACGAGCAGTACTTC. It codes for CASSAGTTYEQYF. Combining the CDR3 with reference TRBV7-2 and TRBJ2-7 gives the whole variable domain GAGVSQSPSNKVTEKGKDVELRCDPISGHTALYWYRQSLGQGLEFLIYFQGNSAPDKSGLPSDRFSAERTGGSVSTLTIQRTQQEDSAVYLCASSAGTTYEQYFGPGTRLTVT.

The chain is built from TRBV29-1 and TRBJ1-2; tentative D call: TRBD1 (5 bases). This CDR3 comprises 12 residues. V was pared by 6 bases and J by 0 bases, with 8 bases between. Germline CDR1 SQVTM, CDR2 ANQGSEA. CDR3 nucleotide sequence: TGCAGCGTGGAGACAGCTAACTATGGCTACACCTTC. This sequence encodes CSVETANYGYTF.

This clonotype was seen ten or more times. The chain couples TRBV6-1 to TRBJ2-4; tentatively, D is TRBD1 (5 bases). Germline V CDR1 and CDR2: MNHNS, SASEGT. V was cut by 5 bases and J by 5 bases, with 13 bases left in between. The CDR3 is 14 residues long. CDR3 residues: CASSPRRVENIQYF. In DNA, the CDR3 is TGTGCCAGCAGTCCCCGCAGGGTAGAAAACATTCAGTACTTC.

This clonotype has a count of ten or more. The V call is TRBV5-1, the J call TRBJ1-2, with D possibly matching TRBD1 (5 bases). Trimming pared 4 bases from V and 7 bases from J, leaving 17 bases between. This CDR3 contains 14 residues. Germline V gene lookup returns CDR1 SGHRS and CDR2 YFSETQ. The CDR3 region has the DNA TGCGCCAGCAGCCTCGCCTCCGGGACCGGTGGCTACACCTTC. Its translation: CASSLASGTGGYTF.

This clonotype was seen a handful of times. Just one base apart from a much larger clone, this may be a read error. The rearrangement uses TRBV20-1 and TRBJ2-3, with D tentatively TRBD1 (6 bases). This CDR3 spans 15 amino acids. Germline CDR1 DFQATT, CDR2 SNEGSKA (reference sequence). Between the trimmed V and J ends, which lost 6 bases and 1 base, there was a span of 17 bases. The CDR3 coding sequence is TGCAGTGCCCTACCCGGGACACAACGCACAGATACGCAGTATTTT. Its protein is CSALPGTQRTDTQYF.

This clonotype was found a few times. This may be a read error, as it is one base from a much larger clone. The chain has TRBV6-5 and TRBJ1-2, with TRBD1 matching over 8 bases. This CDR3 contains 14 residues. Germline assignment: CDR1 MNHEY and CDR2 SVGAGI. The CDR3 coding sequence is TGTGCCAGCAGTTACGAGGACAGGGTCGGTGGCCACACCTTC. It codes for CASSYEDRVGGHTF.

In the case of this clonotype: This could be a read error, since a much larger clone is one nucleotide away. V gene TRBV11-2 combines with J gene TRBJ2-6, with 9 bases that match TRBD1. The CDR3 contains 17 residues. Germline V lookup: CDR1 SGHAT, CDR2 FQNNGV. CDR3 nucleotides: TGTGCCTGCAGCCGGGGACAGGGTTCCTCTGGGGCCAACGTCCTGACTTTC. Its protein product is CACSRGQGSSGANVLTF. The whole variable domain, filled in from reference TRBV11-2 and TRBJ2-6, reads EAGVAQSPRYKIIEKRQSVAFWCNPISGHATLYWYQQILGQGPKLLIQFQNNGVVDDSQLPKDRFSAERLKGVDSTLKIQPAKLEDSAVYLCACSRGQGSSGANVLTFGAGSRLTVL.

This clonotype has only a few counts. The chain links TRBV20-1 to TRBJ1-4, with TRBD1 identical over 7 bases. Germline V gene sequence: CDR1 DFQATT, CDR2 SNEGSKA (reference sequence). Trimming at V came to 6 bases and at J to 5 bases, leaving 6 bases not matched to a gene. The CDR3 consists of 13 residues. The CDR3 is CSASGGGNEKLFF. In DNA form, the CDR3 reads TGCAGTGCCTCAGGGGGTGGAAATGAAAAACTGTTTTTT.

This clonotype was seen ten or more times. The CDR3, as DNA: TGCAGTGCTAGAGTGACAGGGGTTCTGGCCCAGTACTTC. Its translation is CSARVTGVLAQYF. This chain joins TRBV20-1 and TRBJ2-5, with 8 bases identical to TRBD1. The V gene end was trimmed by 1 base and the J gene end by 9 bases; junction bases not matched to a gene: 7. Per germline, CDR1 DFQATT and CDR2 SNEGSKA (reference sequence). The CDR3 consists of 13 residues.